These 29 T cell receptor beta chains share one sample of origin, sequenced in a study of shared clonotypes between healthy human individuals (dated by TCRdb to about 2020). The library was obtained by the immunoSEQ multiplex PCR assay. The table comes from immuneACCESS by way of TCRdb, which keeps in-frame sequences with V and J called. Part of the clones is missing from these tables; in studies checked, under half for an unresolved V gene and the rest for unknown reasons. This sample holds about 820,000 clones; more than 85% were observed only once. Under 30% of the sample is held by the ten biggest clonotypes. CD8 naive samples were obtained by positive selection for CCR7 among CD45RO-negative cells, yielding a CD45RA+CCR7+ population from which TemRA cells were excluded. The specimen was naive CD8+ T cells sorted from blood. The label giving this sample's cell subset or site can be read as: CD45RA+CCR7+. Every receptor here comes from a man aged 30 to 39 in good health.

Concerning this clone: This sample includes further DNA sequences coding for the same CDR3. This chain links TRBV6-5 with TRBJ2-7; maybe TRBD2 (7 bases). The germline V gene encodes CDR1 MNHEY and CDR2 SVGAGI. There are 14 residues in the CDR3. The V end was cut by 0 bases, the J end by 4 bases, with 10 bases between. In DNA form, the CDR3 reads TGTGCCAGCAGTTACTCGAGGGGGGGTTACGAGCAGTACTTC. Protein sequence: CASSYSRGGYEQYF.

The CDR3 nucleotides are TGTGCCAGCAGTTTTCGGACAGATACCACTGAAGCTTTCTTT. This encodes CASSFRTDTTEAFF. The chain recombines TRBV7-9 with TRBJ1-1, with a weak D call TRBD1 (6 bases). This CDR3 has 14 residues. Germline V gene lookup returns CDR1 SEHNR and CDR2 FQNEAQ (reference sequence). Trimming took off 6 bases at V and 4 bases at J, with 15 bases between the two ends.

The rearrangement uses TRBV5-5 and TRBJ2-7; TRBD1 might be the D (5 bases). Between the trimmed V and J ends, which lost 0 bases and 3 bases, there was a span of 16 bases. This CDR3 has 16 residues. Germline-derived CDR1 and CDR2 are SGHKS and YYEKEE (reference sequence). CDR3 in DNA: TGTGCCAGCAGCTTGGGCGCGACAGCCACAGGCTACGAGCAGTACTTC. Protein product: CASSLGATATGYEQYF.

This clone has only one observation. This chain uses TRBV5-5 with TRBJ2-3, with TRBD2 identical over 12 bases. CDR1 is SGHKS, CDR2 YYEKEE, per germline (reference sequence). This CDR3 is built from 16 residues. V shed 4 bases, J shed 0 bases, and the junction held 3 bases outside the gene matches. DNA of the CDR3: TGTGCCAGCAGCCCCGGGACTAGCGGGAGCACAGATACGCAGTATTTT. This encodes CASSPGTSGSTDTQYF.

The chain joins TRBV6-6 to TRBJ2-7; 9 bases align to TRBD2. The CDR3 has 14 residues. V shed 4 bases and J 6 bases; nucleotides not matched to a gene: 7. CDR1 is MNHNY and CDR2 is SVGAGI in the germline V gene (reference sequence). The CDR3 protein is CASSSPSGNFEQYF. For the CDR3, the DNA is TGTGCCAGCAGTTCACCTAGCGGGAACTTCGAGCAGTACTTC.

V and J are TRBV6-1 and TRBJ2-7, with D perhaps matching TRBD2 (6 bases). Germline assignment: CDR1 MNHNS and CDR2 SASEGT. The CDR3 extends over 15 amino acids. The V and J ends lost 0 bases and 2 bases respectively, with 11 bases between them. CDR3 DNA: TGTGCCAGCAGTGAAGCGGGACTCCTAACCTACGAGCAGTACTTC. Its protein product is CASSEAGLLTYEQYF.

The chain has TRBV7-2 and TRBJ2-1; D is uncertain. The CDR3 is 13 residues long. Trimming removed 1 base at V and 4 bases at J, with 5 bases between. Germline values: CDR1 SGHTA, CDR2 FQGNSA. In DNA form, the CDR3 reads TGTGCCAGCAGCTTAGAAGAGTACAATGAGCAGTTCTTC. Amino acids: CASSLEEYNEQFF.

This clone was counted once. The rearrangement joins TRBV11-2 to TRBJ2-7, with 8 bases lining up with TRBD2. CDR1 SGHAT and CDR2 FQNNGV come from the germline V gene. J lost 7 bases, V lost 5 bases, and 16 bases had no gene match. This CDR3 has 16 residues. CDR3 amino acids: CASSHGRGGPRLEQYF. The CDR3 DNA reads as TGTGCCAGCAGCCACGGGAGGGGGGGGCCCCGACTGGAGCAGTACTTC. Full variable domain (remainder filled in from reference TRBV11-2 and TRBJ2-7): EAGVAQSPRYKIIEKRQSVAFWCNPISGHATLYWYQQILGQGPKLLIQFQNNGVVDDSQLPKDRFSAERLKGVDSTLKIQPAKLEDSAVYLCASSHGRGGPRLEQYFGPGTRLTVT.

The V and J genes are TRBV25-1 and TRBJ2-3, with 11 bases fitting TRBD2. The CDR3 has 15 amino acids. CDR1 is MGHDK, CDR2 SYGVNS, per germline. V was pared by 6 bases and J by 4 bases, with 6 bases of the junction left unmatched. CDR3 protein: CASSPGTSGADTQYF. Here the CDR3 DNA reads TGTGCCAGCAGCCCGGGGACTAGCGGTGCAGATACGCAGTATTTT.

CDR3 sequence: CASSGVSYNEQFF. CDR3 in DNA: TGCGCCAGCAGCGGGGTTTCCTACAATGAGCAGTTCTTC. The J gene is TRBJ2-1, the V gene TRBV10-2, with D maybe TRBD2 (5 bases). The CDR3 loop spans 13 amino acids. V lost 6 bases and J lost 1, with 7 bases in between. The V gene's germline CDR1 is WSHSY and CDR2 SAAADI.

This chain joins TRBV5-1 and TRBJ1-1, with D hard to call. The CDR3 is 15 amino acids. Germline-derived CDR1 and CDR2 are SGHRS and YFSETQ. Trimming removed 1 base at V and 0 bases at J, with 10 bases between. The CDR3 nucleotides read TGCGCCAGCAGCTTGAACGGTCAGCTGAACACTGAAGCTTTCTTT. Encoded protein: CASSLNGQLNTEAFF.

The V call is TRBV5-1, the J call TRBJ2-7, with D uncertain. This CDR3 has 13 amino acids. Between the trimmed V and J ends, which lost 5 bases and 3 bases, there was a span of 12 bases. Germline assignment: CDR1 SGHRS and CDR2 YFSETQ. For the CDR3, the DNA is TGCGCCAGCAGATCTTCCTGGGACTACGAGCAGTACTTC. It yields the protein CASRSSWDYEQYF. Based on the CDR3 plus reference TRBV5-1 and TRBJ2-7, the full variable domain is KAGVTQTPRYLIKTRGQQVTLSCSPISGHRSVSWYQQTPGQGLQFLFEYFSETQRNKGNFPGRFSGRQFSNSRSEMNVSTLELGDSALYLCASRSSWDYEQYFGPGTRLTVT.

V and J are TRBV29-1 and TRBJ2-7, with D maybe TRBD2 (6 bases). Germline CDR1 and CDR2: SQVTM and ANQGSEA. Trimming removed 5 bases at V and 4 bases at J, with 12 bases between. The CDR3 consists of 12 residues. The CDR3 protein is CSVLLREYEQYF. For the CDR3, the DNA is TGCAGCGTTCTCCTTCGGGAGTACGAGCAGTACTTC.

V and J are TRBV11-2 and TRBJ2-7; D remains unclear. V lost 0 bases, J lost 3 bases, and 9 bases lay in between. CDR1 SGHAT and CDR2 FQNNGV come from the germline V gene. This CDR3 has 14 residues. The CDR3 sequence: CASSLDSVSYEQYF. Here the CDR3 DNA reads TGTGCCAGCAGCTTAGATTCAGTAAGCTACGAGCAGTACTTC.

The V and J genes are TRBV27 and TRBJ2-7; unclear D gene. Germline CDR1 reads MNHEY; CDR2 reads SMNVEV (reference sequence). This CDR3 is built from 14 residues. V was trimmed by 2 bases and J by 2 bases, leaving 10 bases between them. CDR3 amino acids: CASSLSPPPYEQYF. Here the CDR3 DNA reads TGTGCCAGCAGTTTAAGCCCACCCCCCTACGAGCAGTACTTC.

The CDR3 here is CASSLGRGRAEKLFF. The CDR3 DNA is TGCGCCAGCAGCTTGGGCAGGGGGCGAGCTGAAAAACTGTTTTTT. The chain employs TRBV5-1 and TRBJ1-4, with 8 bases fitting TRBD1. CDR3 size: 15 residues. CDR1 and CDR2 (germline): SGHRS, YFSETQ. The V and J ends lost 0 bases and 7 bases, in that order; junction bases with no gene match: 5. Using reference TRBV5-1 and TRBJ1-4 for the parts outside the CDR3, the full variable domain is KAGVTQTPRYLIKTRGQQVTLSCSPISGHRSVSWYQQTPGQGLQFLFEYFSETQRNKGNFPGRFSGRQFSNSRSEMNVSTLELGDSALYLCASSLGRGRAEKLFFGSGTQLSVL.

This clone was seen only once. The chain is built from TRBV6-1 and TRBJ2-7; D possibly uses TRBD1 or TRBD2 (5 bases each). With 6 bases removed from V and 0 bases from J, the gap between germline ends came to 18 bases. The CDR3 is 16 amino acids. Germline lookup yields CDR1 MNHNS and CDR2 SASEGT. The CDR3 region has the DNA TGTGCCAGCAGCGAACGGGGCAGCCAATTCTCCTACGAGCAGTACTTC. Its translation: CASSERGSQFSYEQYF.

V is TRBV13 and J is TRBJ2-3; 8 positions match TRBD2. This CDR3 is 18 amino acids long. V shed 0 bases, J shed 2 bases, and the junction held 10 bases outside the gene matches. CDR1 is PRHDT, CDR2 FYEKMQ, per germline (reference sequence). The CDR3 sequence is CASSLGTSVQAITDTQYF. DNA for the CDR3: TGTGCCAGCAGCTTAGGGACTAGCGTTCAAGCTATCACAGATACGCAGTATTTT.

Points on this clone: Other DNA sequences of this sample code for an identical CDR3. This chain uses TRBV10-3 with TRBJ1-1; D is uncertain. Germline V gene data show CDR1 as ENHRY and CDR2 as SYGVKD. Trimming cost V 2 bases and J 1 base, with 2 bases left between them. The CDR3 contains 12 residues. CDR3 DNA sequence: TGTGCCATCAGTGAGGGGAACACTGAAGCTTTCTTT. Translation: CAISEGNTEAFF.

The chain combines TRBV5-1 with TRBJ1-1; 7 bases line up with TRBD1. V trimming: 3 bases; J trimming: 0 bases; junction bases outside the gene matches: 8. CDR1 and CDR2 (germline): SGHRS, YFSETQ. The CDR3 has 16 amino acids. The CDR3, as DNA: TGCGCCAGCAGCTCACCGGGACAGTTAATGAACACTGAAGCTTTCTTT. It translates to CASSSPGQLMNTEAFF. The entire variable domain, with the rest obtained from reference TRBV5-1 and TRBJ1-1, is as follows: KAGVTQTPRYLIKTRGQQVTLSCSPISGHRSVSWYQQTPGQGLQFLFEYFSETQRNKGNFPGRFSGRQFSNSRSEMNVSTLELGDSALYLCASSSPGQLMNTEAFFGQGTRLTVV.

The chain combines TRBV11-2 with TRBJ2-6; no clear D gene. V lost 5 bases, J lost 2 bases, and 10 bases lay in between. This CDR3 is 15 amino acids long. CDR1 and CDR2 (germline): SGHAT, FQNNGV. CDR3 in amino acids: CASSPDRAGANVLTF. CDR3 coding DNA: TGTGCCAGCAGCCCCGATCGGGCTGGGGCCAACGTCCTGACTTTC.

The chain has TRBV28 and TRBJ1-1; D is possibly TRBD1 (5 bases). The CDR3 is 14 residues long. CDR1 and CDR2 from the germline V gene are MDHEN and SYDVKM. The V gene lost 8 bases and the J gene lost 1 base, with 14 bases spanning the gap. The CDR3 DNA is TGTGCCAGCGAAGGAGGGGCTGGGAACACTGAAGCTTTCTTT. Amino acid sequence: CASEGGAGNTEAFF.

The V and J genes are TRBV29-1 and TRBJ2-1; 11 bases are shared with TRBD2. The CDR3 consists of 16 residues. Trimming took 3 bases from V and 3 from J; bases not matched to a gene: 7. Germline assignment: CDR1 SQVTM and CDR2 ANQGSEA. The DNA of the CDR3 is TGCAGCGTTGAGGCTACAACTAGCGGGAGCTACAATGAGCAGTTCTTC. Translated, it gives CSVEATTSGSYNEQFF.

The CDR3 nucleotides read TGTGCCAGCAGTGGGTCGTATCTGGTTGAAGCTTTCTTT. Its translation is CASSGSYLVEAFF. The genes are TRBV27 and TRBJ1-1; D unclear. Germline CDR1 reads MNHEY; CDR2 reads SMNVEV (reference sequence). V shed 5 bases and J shed 7 bases, with 14 bases lying between them. This CDR3 comprises 13 residues.

This chain links TRBV4-3 with TRBJ2-7, with 7 bases identical to TRBD2. The junction had 9 bases not matched to a gene; V was cut back by 0 bases and J by 7 bases. From germline, CDR1 is LGHNA and CDR2 YSLEER. This CDR3 contains 15 residues. The chain's CDR3 is CASSQDFGGDGEQYF. In nucleotides, the CDR3 is TGCGCCAGCAGCCAAGACTTTGGGGGGGATGGGGAGCAGTACTTC.

The V and J genes are TRBV10-3 and TRBJ1-1; perhaps TRBD1 as D (6 bases). Germline loops: CDR1 ENHRY, CDR2 SYGVKD. Trimming pared 11 bases from V and 4 bases from J, leaving 17 bases between. CDR3 length: 13 amino acids. The CDR3 spells CAALEQGLTEAFF. In DNA, the CDR3 is TGTGCCGCCCTGGAACAGGGACTCACTGAAGCTTTCTTT.

The rearrangement links TRBV5-8 to TRBJ2-5, with 10 bases fitting TRBD2. The CDR3 has 15 residues. The V segment lost 0 bases and the J segment 3 bases; nucleotides outside the gene matches: 2. Per the germline V gene, CDR1 is SGHTS and CDR2 is YDEGEE. CDR3 in DNA: TGTGCCAGCAGCTTGGGGACTAGCGGAGAAGAGACCCAGTACTTC. Protein sequence: CASSLGTSGEETQYF.

This clone was observed a single time. The CDR3 bases are TGTGCCAGCAGTGACTCAGCGGGGGGTTCCGGGGAGCTGTTTTTT. It is translated as CASSDSAGGSGELFF. The V call is TRBV6-4, the J call TRBJ2-2; TRBD2 matches at 9 bases. The CDR3 loop spans 15 amino acids. Germline values: CDR1 MRHNA, CDR2 SNTAGT. The V segment lost 0 bases and the J segment 6 bases; nucleotides outside the gene matches: 2.

The V and J genes are TRBV25-1 and TRBJ2-1; 7 nucleotides align to TRBD1. V dropped 6 bases and J dropped 9; count of bases not matched to a gene: 5. Germline CDR1 reads MGHDK; CDR2 reads SYGVNS. CDR3 length equals 12 residues. This chain's CDR3 is CASSLQGIEQFF. The CDR3 region has the DNA TGTGCCAGCAGCCTACAGGGGATTGAGCAGTTCTTC.